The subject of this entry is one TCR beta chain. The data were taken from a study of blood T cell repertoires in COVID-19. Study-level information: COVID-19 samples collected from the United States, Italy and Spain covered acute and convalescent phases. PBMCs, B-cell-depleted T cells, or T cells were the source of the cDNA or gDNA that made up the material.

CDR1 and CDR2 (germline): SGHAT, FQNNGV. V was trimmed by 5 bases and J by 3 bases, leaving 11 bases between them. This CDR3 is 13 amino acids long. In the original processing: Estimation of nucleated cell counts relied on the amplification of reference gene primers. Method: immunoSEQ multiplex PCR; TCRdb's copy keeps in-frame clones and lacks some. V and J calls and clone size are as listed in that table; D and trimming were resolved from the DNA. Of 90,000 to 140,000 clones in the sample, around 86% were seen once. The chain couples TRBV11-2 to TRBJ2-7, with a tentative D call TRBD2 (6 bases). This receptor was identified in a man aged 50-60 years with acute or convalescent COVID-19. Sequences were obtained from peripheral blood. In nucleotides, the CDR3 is TGTGCCAGCAGCCCGGGACTCGACTACGAGCAGTACTTC. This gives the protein CASSPGLDYEQYF. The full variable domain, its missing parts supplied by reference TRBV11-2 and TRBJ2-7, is EAGVAQSPRYKIIEKRQSVAFWCNPISGHATLYWYQQILGQGPKLLIQFQNNGVVDDSQLPKDRFSAERLKGVDSTLKIQPAKLEDSAVYLCASSPGLDYEQYFGPGTRLTVT.